This T cell receptor beta chain was obtained from a study of T cell repertoires in cytomegalovirus infection. For the study at large: Matching HLA type and CMV infection were both indicated by public TCR beta signatures.

Remarks on this clonotype: Its matching antigen is unknown.

The germline V gene has CDR1 SQVTM and CDR2 ANQGSEA. Trimming shortened V by 4 bases and J by 3 bases, and 10 bases separated the two germline ends. This CDR3 is built from 13 residues. MiXCR, applied by TCRdb to the reads, yields one record per CDR3 protein. The repertoire holds 200,000 to 300,000 distinct CDR3 sequences, with around 6.2% as singletons. Study conclusions and caveats: HLA-C-restricted CMV-specific TCR beta clonotypes prevailed in the ex vivo response.

V usage is TRBV29-1 and J usage is TRBJ1-5; weak D call: TRBD1 (5 bases). Material: PBMCs. This TCR was sampled from a human donor in good health (CMV status not recorded). Some clones in this sample may be carry-over from other donors' samples. Written as DNA, the CDR3 is TGCAGCGTTGGGGGACTGAACAATCAGCCCCAGCATTTT. Amino acids: CSVGGLNNQPQHF.